Given below is one T cell receptor (beta chain) in context. The data were obtained in a study of T cell changes during pregnancy in multiple sclerosis. Assay: immunoSEQ multiplex PCR; the TCRdb copy retains only in-frame clones and omits some. The sample holds tens of thousands of clones, over 85% seen once. Germline assignment: CDR1 MNHEY and CDR2 SVGAGI. V lost 0 bases, J lost 7 bases, and 15 bases lay in between. CDR3 length equals 15 residues. Sequencing was performed on peripheral blood, taken in the third trimester of pregnancy. The clonotype originates from a female donor with multiple sclerosis, enrolled in a pregnancy study. The chain has TRBV6-5 and TRBJ1-2; maybe TRBD1 (5 bases). The CDR3 protein is CASSYSYGQGFGYTF. CDR3 in DNA: TGTGCCAGCAGTTACTCATATGGGCAGGGCTTTGGCTACACCTTC.